This T cell receptor beta chain was identified during a study of blood T cell repertoires in COVID-19. Study overall: Acute and convalescent COVID-19 specimens originated in the United States, Italy and Spain.

V lost 7 bases to trimming and J lost 3 bases; unmatched junction nucleotides: 8. The germline V gene has CDR1 GTSNPN and CDR2 SVGIG (reference sequence). The CDR3 is 13 amino acids. In the study's own analysis: Researchers report that nucleated cell counts were estimated from reference gene primer amplification. Generated by immunoSEQ multiplex PCR, the TCRdb table keeps only in-frame clones and is missing some. Clone size and V and J calls were adopted from that table, with D and trimming inferred from the DNA. The sample contains around 160,000 clones, more than 80% of which appear only once. The sequencing sample was made of peripheral blood. V gene TRBV30 combines with J gene TRBJ1-2, with TRBD1 matching 7 bases. This sequence was found in a human donor with acute or convalescent COVID-19. The donor label of this sample is uncertain. As DNA, the CDR3 is TGTGCCTTACAGGGGCTAGACGACTATGGCTACACCTTC. The encoded protein is CALQGLDDYGYTF.